This record covers a single T cell receptor beta chain. Its antigen is unidentified. Per sample, at least 5 micrograms of total RNA were extracted. The data originate from a study of blood T cells in healthy people across ages. Whole-study findings and limits: Researchers said unsorted PBMCs prevented a conclusive naive versus antigen-experienced comparison. Higher diversity and more naive CD4+ cells were features of long-lived donors, compared to aged donors.

The authors ran a second PCR of about 6 to 11 cycles using a sample-barcoded 5' primer and a J-beta primer mix. Each cDNA molecule, via a template-switch adaptor with 12 random nucleotides, was tagged. TCRdb independently ran MiXCR on the 5' RACE reads; one entry per CDR3 protein. The sample carries 1.5 million to 1.8 million distinct CDR3 sequences, less than 45% recorded once. Germline loops: CDR1 DFQATT, CDR2 SNEGSKA (reference sequence). CDR3 length: 13 amino acids. J gave up 4 bases and V 4 bases, and 6 bases lay outside the gene matches. This chain connects TRBV20-1 to TRBJ1-1; 7 positions match TRBD1. The sequence was obtained from a young woman in good health. Sequencing used blood. This CDR3 is CSANRGGFTEAFF. CDR3 DNA sequence: TGCAGTGCTAACAGGGGCGGTTTCACTGAAGCTTTCTTT.